Presented here are 20 T cell receptor beta chains from one specimen sequenced in a study of T cell responses to AZD1222 COVID-19 vaccine. Clones were sequenced by immunoSEQ multiplex PCR, and TCRdb holds only the in-frame ones, with some missing. The sample yields around 160,000 clones, about 91% seen once. The sample in question was peripheral blood, obtained on day 0 of AZD1222 vaccination. Receptors were obtained from an adult in good health.

This chain links TRBV5-1 with TRBJ2-7; D remains unclear. This CDR3 region has 14 residues. CDR1 is SGHRS, CDR2 YFSETQ, per germline. V dropped 0 bases and J dropped 2 bases, with 9 bases sitting between them. The CDR3 coding sequence is TGCGCCAGCAGCTTGGATAGGGTAGCCTACGAGCAGTACTTC. Encoded protein: CASSLDRVAYEQYF.

This rearrangement joins TRBV24-1 to TRBJ1-2; D not certain. Germline CDR1 KGHDR, CDR2 SFDVKD. This CDR3 has 13 amino acids. Trimming removed 3 bases at V and 6 bases at J, with 10 bases between. The CDR3 spells CATSDRERHGYTF. DNA for the CDR3: TGTGCCACCAGTGATCGCGAGCGTCATGGCTACACCTTC.

This chain uses TRBV5-5 with TRBJ1-1; tentative D call: TRBD1 (5 bases). Trimming removed 2 bases at V and 3 bases at J, with 11 bases between. The germline CDR1 and CDR2 sequences are SGHKS and YYEKEE (reference sequence). This CDR3 is built from 14 residues. The CDR3 sequence: CASSLPGRDTEAFF. Here the CDR3 DNA reads TGTGCCAGCAGCTTACCAGGGCGCGACACTGAAGCTTTCTTT.

This chain joins TRBV6-5 and TRBJ1-1; D not resolved. CDR3 length: 15 amino acids. The germline V gene encodes CDR1 MNHEY and CDR2 SVGAGI. The V gene lost 0 bases and the J gene lost 0 bases, with 8 bases spanning the gap. CDR3 sequence reads: CASSYSTQLNTEAFF. CDR3 nucleotide sequence: TGTGCCAGCAGTTACTCGACGCAGCTGAACACTGAAGCTTTCTTT.

This chain joins TRBV18 and TRBJ1-4; D gene uncertain. The CDR3 is made up of 17 amino acids. CDR1 is KGHSH, CDR2 LQKENI, per germline. V was cut by 0 bases and J by 0 bases, with 11 bases left in between. As DNA, the CDR3 is TGTGCCAGCTCACCACCGGAGTCAGTGACAACTAATGAAAAACTGTTTTTT. Encoded protein: CASSPPESVTTNEKLFF.

J is TRBJ2-5 and V is TRBV18; D call uncertain. Trimming stripped 3 bases from V and 5 bases from J, with 13 bases between. This CDR3 is 14 amino acids long. The V gene's germline CDR1 is KGHSH and CDR2 LQKENI. CDR3 loop: CASSPPSKAETQYF. In DNA, the CDR3 is TGTGCCAGCTCACCGCCGTCTAAGGCTGAGACCCAGTACTTC.

This rearrangement joins TRBV5-1 to TRBJ2-7, with D perhaps assigned TRBD1 or TRBD2 (5 bases each). Trimming shortened V by 0 bases and J by 6 bases, and 16 bases separated the two germline ends. Germline CDR1 is SGHRS and CDR2 is YFSETQ. CDR3 length equals 15 residues. CDR3 loop: CASSLVGDSVGEQYF. DNA of the CDR3: TGCGCCAGCAGCTTGGTGGGGGATTCAGTGGGCGAGCAGTACTTC.

The rearrangement uses TRBV5-8 and TRBJ1-1, with D tentatively TRBD1 (5 bases). The CDR3 has 18 residues. Germline CDR1 and CDR2: SGHTS and YDEGEE. The V gene lost 0 bases and the J gene lost 0 bases, with 18 bases spanning the gap. CDR3 amino acids: CASSLGRGRYGVNTEAFF. CDR3 nucleotide sequence: TGTGCCAGCAGCTTGGGGAGGGGCCGATATGGGGTGAACACTGAAGCTTTCTTT.

The rearrangement joins TRBV7-8 to TRBJ2-2; D might be TRBD1 or TRBD2, each matching 5 bases. Trimming took 0 bases from V and 3 from J, leaving 11 bases between them. Germline V gene lookup returns CDR1 SGHVS and CDR2 FQNEAQ. CDR3 length: 16 amino acids. The CDR3 protein is CASSLAGASYTGELFF. The CDR3 nucleotides read TGTGCCAGCAGCTTAGCCGGGGCTTCCTACACCGGGGAGCTGTTTTTT. Looking up the rest from reference TRBV7-8 and TRBJ2-2 gives the full variable domain: GAGVSQSPRYKVAKRGQDVALRCDPISGHVSLFWYQQALGQGPEFLTYFQNEAQLDKSGLPSDRFFAERPEGSVSTLKIQRTQQEDSAVYLCASSLAGASYTGELFFGEGSRLTVL.

This clone showed up many times. The chain has TRBV3-1 (or the pseudogene TRBV3-2) and TRBJ1-6; D gene uncertain. The CDR3 length is 16 residues. Germline CDR1 is LGHDT and CDR2 is YNNKEL (reference sequence). Trimming pared 1 base from V and 10 bases from J, leaving 17 bases between. CDR3 DNA: TGTGCCAGCAGCCAAGGTCATTTAGGAGGTGGGTCACCCCTCCACTTT. As protein: CASSQGHLGGGSPLHF.

The DNA of the CDR3 is TGCGCCAGCAGCCCAGCAAGCGATGGGGAGACCCAGTACTTC. Protein: CASSPASDGETQYF. This chain connects TRBV5-1 to TRBJ2-5; D is unclear. V shed 4 bases and J shed 5 bases, with 15 bases lying between them. CDR1 is SGHRS, CDR2 YFSETQ, per germline. The CDR3 length is 14 residues.

J is TRBJ1-5 and V is TRBV11-2; TRBD1 is a possible D gene (5 bases). CDR1 is SGHAT, CDR2 FQNNGV, per germline. The CDR3 loop spans 15 amino acids. Trimming removed 3 bases from V and 4 bases from J, with 13 bases in between. CDR3 protein: CASSLTWGPNQPQHF. CDR3 coding DNA: TGTGCCAGCAGCTTGACTTGGGGCCCGAATCAGCCCCAGCATTTT.

V and J are TRBV9 and TRBJ2-7; D gene unclear. Germline assignment: CDR1 SGDLS and CDR2 YYNGEE. With 5 bases removed from V and 7 bases from J, the gap between germline ends came to 22 bases. This CDR3 is 15 amino acids long. The CDR3 protein is CASSASDPRLGEQYF. The CDR3 DNA sequence: TGTGCCAGCAGTGCGTCGGACCCTCGATTGGGTGAGCAGTACTTC. Full variable domain (remainder filled in from reference TRBV9 and TRBJ2-7): DSGVTQTPKHLITATGQRVTLRCSPRSGDLSVYWYQQSLDQGLQFLIQYYNGEERAKGNILERFSAQQFPDLHSELNLSSLELGDSALYFCASSASDPRLGEQYFGPGTRLTVT.

The sample holds one count of this clone. The V gene is TRBV19, the J gene TRBJ1-5; D is perhaps TRBD1 (5 bases). V was pared by 5 bases and J by 0 bases, with 23 bases between. CDR3 size: 19 residues. From germline, CDR1 is LNHDA and CDR2 SQIVND (reference sequence). Written as DNA, the CDR3 is TGTGCCAGTAGTCTACGGGGCGCGGGCGGGAGTGATAGCAATCAGCCCCAGCATTTT. It codes for CASSLRGAGGSDSNQPQHF.

The chain joins TRBV19 to TRBJ1-3, with a weak D call TRBD1 (5 bases). This CDR3 is built from 14 residues. Germline V gives CDR1 LNHDA, CDR2 SQIVND (reference sequence). V was pared by 3 bases and J by 2 bases, with 8 bases between. CDR3: CASSISGTGNTIYF. In DNA form, the CDR3 reads TGTGCCAGTAGTATCTCAGGGACTGGAAACACCATATATTTT.

V gene TRBV19 combines with J gene TRBJ2-7; 8 bases are a match to TRBD2. Trimming took 5 bases from V and 0 from J; bases not matched to a gene: 6. The germline V gene has CDR1 LNHDA and CDR2 SQIVND (reference sequence). CDR3 length: 15 residues. The CDR3 nucleotides are TGTGCCAGTAGTCCCCTAGCGGGTAGCTCCTACGAGCAGTACTTC. Encoded protein: CASSPLAGSSYEQYF. Supplemented by reference TRBV19 and TRBJ2-7, the full variable domain reads DGGITQSPKYLFRKEGQNVTLSCEQNLNHDAMYWYRQDPGQGLRLIYYSQIVNDFQKGDIAEGYSVSREKKESFPLTVTSAQKNPTAFYLCASSPLAGSSYEQYFGPGTRLTVT.

V and J are TRBV4-3 and TRBJ1-6, with no clear D. This CDR3 has 13 amino acids. Germline assignment: CDR1 LGHNA and CDR2 YSLEER. With 0 bases removed from V and 10 bases from J, the gap between germline ends came to 7 bases. The CDR3 DNA is TGCGCCAGCAGCCAAGAAACAGACTCACCCCTCCACTTT. The encoded protein is CASSQETDSPLHF.

This sequence joins TRBV4-1 and TRBJ1-2; D unclear. Trimming took off 0 bases at V and 3 bases at J, with 11 bases between the two ends. Germline V CDR1 and CDR2: MGHRA, YSYEKL. The CDR3 consists of 15 residues. The CDR3 DNA reads as TGCGCCAGCAGCCAAGATCCGGGAGTTGACTATGGCTACACCTTC. Residues: CASSQDPGVDYGYTF.

The V call is TRBV6-5, the J call TRBJ2-1; TRBD1 aligns across 7 bases. Germline assignment: CDR1 MNHEY and CDR2 SVGAGI. J gave up 4 bases and V 10 bases, and 10 bases lay outside the gene matches. This CDR3 is 14 amino acids long. CDR3: CATHAGTEYNEQFF. Written as DNA, the CDR3 is TGTGCCACCCATGCCGGGACAGAGTACAATGAGCAGTTCTTC.

J is TRBJ1-5 and V is TRBV19, with D uncertain. CDR1 is LNHDA and CDR2 is SQIVND in the germline V gene (reference sequence). V was shortened by 6 bases and J by 6 bases, with 12 bases between the two germline ends. The CDR3 sequence is 13 residues long. CDR3 sequence reads: CASRQEEGQPQHF. For the CDR3, the DNA is TGTGCCAGTAGGCAGGAGGAGGGTCAGCCCCAGCATTTT.